Sequencing of this T cell receptor (beta chain) was carried out in a study of T cells after yellow fever vaccination. V lost 2 bases to trimming and J lost 0 bases, with 5 bases between them. Germline CDR1 and CDR2: MNHEY and SVGAGI. This CDR3 has 15 amino acids. This clonotype was seen repeatedly, ten times or more. TCRdb reanalysed the 5' RACE reads using MiXCR and keeps one entry per CDR3 protein. Of 400,000 or so distinct CDR3 sequences in the sample, about 6.2% are singletons; the top ten hold over 12%. Source: PBMCs, taken 5 days after the yellow fever booster vaccination. This TCR came from a young man who received the YFV17D yellow fever vaccine. J is TRBJ2-6 and V is TRBV6-5, with D tentatively TRBD1 or TRBD2 (5 bases each). The CDR3 is CASSYGGSGANVLTF. CDR3 coding DNA: TGTGCCAGCAGTTACGGGGGCTCTGGGGCCAACGTCCTGACTTTC.